The clone carrying this TCR beta chain was counted ten times or more. V was clipped by 4 bases and J by 7 bases, with 16 bases between them. The germline V gene encodes CDR1 SGHNT and CDR2 YENEEA. This CDR3 comprises 14 residues. This specimen comes from a study of regulatory T cells in long-lasting Graves disease. The time point denotes: newly diagnosed GD, antithyroid drugs for less than 3 months. Construction of the TCR library relied on RNA isolated from PBMCs. For TCR beta, libraries came from iRepertoire HTBI primers and Arm-PCR of CDR3 regions. From the multiplex PCR reads, TCRdb called clonotypes with MiXCR, one entry per CDR3 protein. This table has roughly 610,000 distinct CDR3 sequences, roughly 15% appearing once. Another study also made use of these data, one on T cells in Graves' hyperthyroidism and ophthalmopathy. That source notes: Ophthalmopathy onset followed model prediction by a median about 6.9 months.

The gene calls are TRBV11-3 and TRBJ1-1; no clear D. This material consisted of peripheral blood mononuclear cells (PBMCs), taken at new diagnosis, from a patient treated with antithyroid drugs. The receptor was isolated from a woman in her 30s with Graves disease. CDR3 sequence reads: CASSSMGGTDEAFF. For the CDR3, the DNA is TGTGCCAGCAGCTCGATGGGCGGAACGGATGAAGCTTTCTTT.